The sequence of this T cell receptor (beta chain) was determined in a study of blood T cell repertoires in COVID-19. Study-level background: Researchers got acute and convalescent COVID-19 samples from the United States, Italy and Spain.

This clone has a single count. V dropped 4 bases and J dropped 4 bases, with 20 bases sitting between them. This CDR3 is built from 16 residues. Germline-derived CDR1 and CDR2 are SGHRS and YFSETQ. Enrolled during active infection, Seattle patients were then followed longitudinally. Methods used by the authors: Amplification from reference gene primers served as the basis for estimated nucleated cell counts. Sequencing was performed with immunoSEQ multiplex PCR; in TCRdb, only in-frame clones are kept and a portion is missing. That table furnishes V, J and clone size, whereas the DNA furnished D and trimming. This table holds 300,000 to 350,000 clones, 88% found once.

The chain joins TRBV5-1 to TRBJ1-2; perhaps TRBD1 as D (5 bases). This sequence was found in a woman between 65 and 79 years old with COVID-19, enrolled during active disease. Sequencing was carried out using peripheral blood. The CDR3 is CASSPTQGRESYGYTF. CDR3 nucleotides: TGCGCCAGCAGCCCGACGCAAGGCAGGGAAAGCTATGGCTACACCTTC.